The source of this TCR beta chain is a study of blood T cells in healthy people across ages (dated by TCRdb to between 2014 and 2017). Context from the whole study: Template switching captured roughly one uniquely barcoded TCR beta cDNA molecule per two T cells in model experiments. To track age-related changes in TCR beta repertoire diversity, the study relied on deep sequencing normalized with unique cDNA molecular identifiers. Four age groups were formed from the donors: young (average about 16 years), middle-aged (just under 40), aged (about 68) and long-lived (around 82). To avoid experimental bias, donors of different ages were distributed randomly across sequencing lanes. For two donors (one aged 18 to 29 and one aged 80 or older), the study analyzed two additional independent replicas of 1 million unique cDNA reads from the same blood draw.

This clonotype was found a few times. The target of this receptor is not known. Base qualities are missing; no much larger clone stands one base away. Libraries were constructed by 5' RACE. The instrument given in TCRdb is Illumina HiSeq 2500. The second PCR ran for about 7 to 11 cycles and used a J-beta primer mix along with a sample-barcoded 5' primer. Each TCR beta cDNA molecule received a unique molecular identifier from a template-switch 5' adaptor carrying 12 random nucleotides. Each sample yielded at least 3 million CDR3-containing paired-end reads. First-strand cDNA synthesis was performed from all RNA using the Mint cDNA synthesis kit, with priming by a TRBC-specific oligonucleotide. All cDNA was treated with uracil-DNA glycosylase and then went through a first 18-cycle PCR with the universal primers M1SS and BC2_uni_R. In the authors' own workflow: Each sample was normalized by randomly selecting 1 million high-quality reads, each carrying a distinct molecular identifier. Instead of being binned into consensus sequences, reads that shared molecular identifiers were thrown out. MiTCR, with a Q25 quality threshold and the strictest error-elimination algorithm, was used for CDR3 identification, clonotype clustering and error correction. A nonparametric unseen species model with Euler transformation was used to estimate lower-bound total TCR beta diversity. TCRdb took the public reads, trimmed them with fastp at Q25, ran MiXCR for clone calling and kept in-frame beta chains. Each CDR3 protein gets just one entry, which takes the most common genes and DNA from the rows behind it. The V and J calls shown here were made by TCRdb, not taken from the authors' results. Across this sample there are about 1.4 million distinct CDR3 sequences, with almost 60% seen only once. In total, the top ten clones hold 6.5% to 8.5% of the sample.

V lost 6 bases and J lost 1 base; the stretch between them is 9 bases long. Including cysteine and phenylalanine, the CDR3 has 13 amino acids. Solely the CDR3 DNA is kept, with 39 bases framed from the first base. Systemically healthy Caucasian individuals from Russia, around 38 in total and aged roughly 6 to 100 years, were included as donors. Each donor gave ten milliliters of peripheral blood, drawn into EDTA-treated Vacutainer tubes. Ficoll-Paque density-gradient centrifugation was used to isolate PBMCs, with at least 7 million per sample. Trizol reagent was used to extract total RNA from the PBMCs, yielding at least 5.5 micrograms per sample. For every donor, an aliquot of PBMCs went through flow cytometry to measure the percentages of naive CD45RAhigh/CD27high T cells. The research as a whole found: Because the CMV infection status of the donors was unknown, age-related changes in expanded clonotypes may potentially have been confounded. Compared with the aged group, the long-lived group had more naive CD4+ T cells, fewer expanded clones and increased TCR diversity, suggesting age selection. Observed TCR beta diversity per million T cells fell roughly linearly with age, and a significant reduction was already apparent by age around 39. The percentage of naive T cells measured by flow cytometry correlated strongly with observed TCR beta diversity. Since profiling was done on bulk unsorted PBMCs, naive and antigen-experienced compartments could not be conclusively compared. Estimates of total diversity from one million sequenced T cells were regarded as lower bounds and underestimates.

The receptor comes from a man between 18 and 29 years old in good health. Rearrangement joined TRBV12-3 or TRBV12-4 to TRBJ1-2, with the identity of the D gene unclear. The sequenced material came from blood. The nucleotide sequence reads as follows: TGTGCCAGCAGGAAACCGTATAACTATGGCTACACCTTC. This encodes CASRKPYNYGYTF.